The 12 T cell receptor beta chains given below trace back to one sample, sequenced in a study of somatic mutations in cytotoxic T cells in rheumatoid arthritis. TCRdb's table, derived via immunoSEQ multiplex PCR, lists solely in-frame clones and lacks some. The data contain 15,000 to 20,000 clones, 75% to 90% of them singletons. Sequenced sample: CD8+ T cells sorted from blood. The source is a woman in her forties with rheumatoid arthritis.

This chain connects TRBV7-6 to TRBJ2-7; a possible D gene is TRBD1 (6 bases). The CDR3 has 14 residues. Per germline, CDR1 SGHVS and CDR2 FNYEAQ. Trimming stripped 2 bases from V and 3 bases from J, with 11 bases between. The CDR3 DNA sequence: TGTGCCAGCAGCTTATACAGGGAACACTACGAGCAGTACTTC. This gives the protein CASSLYREHYEQYF.

The chain couples TRBV7-9 to TRBJ2-1; tentatively, D is TRBD2 (5 bases). The CDR3 is 12 residues long. Germline V gene data show CDR1 as SEHNR and CDR2 as FQNEAQ (reference sequence). The V end was cut by 4 bases, the J end by 8 bases, with 9 bases between. Here the CDR3 reads CASSSLDDEQFF. CDR3 nucleotides: TGTGCCAGCAGCTCACTAGACGATGAGCAGTTCTTC.

The chain links TRBV19 to TRBJ1-5; D not resolved. Germline lookup yields CDR1 LNHDA and CDR2 SQIVND (reference sequence). V shed 3 bases and J shed 5 bases, with 11 bases lying between them. The CDR3 spans 14 residues. The chain's CDR3 is CASSIRDTHQPQHF. Written as DNA, the CDR3 is TGTGCCAGTAGTATCCGTGACACCCATCAGCCCCAGCATTTT.

The CDR3 DNA sequence: TGCAGCGTTGACGTTGGAAACACCATATATTTT. Translating it yields CSVDVGNTIYF. This chain uses TRBV29-1 with TRBJ1-3; no clear D. Trimming left V 3 bases short and J 3 bases short, with 3 bases between. From germline, CDR1 is SQVTM and CDR2 ANQGSEA. This CDR3 has 11 amino acids.

The V call is TRBV2, the J call TRBJ1-1; no clear D. V was clipped by 2 bases and J by 8 bases, with 18 bases between them. The CDR3 is 15 residues long. Germline CDR1 is SNHLY and CDR2 is FYNNEI. The CDR3 region has the DNA TGTGCCAGCAGTGAATTTCTGACGGGGAAAGTGGAAGCTTTCTTT. Translating gives CASSEFLTGKVEAFF.

The chain couples TRBV19 to TRBJ2-4; 8 bases are shared with TRBD1. Germline V gives CDR1 LNHDA, CDR2 SQIVND (reference sequence). J was trimmed by 1 base and V by 7 bases; bases with no gene match: 6. This CDR3 contains 15 residues. CDR3 protein: CASTDYRGAKNIQYF. CDR3 bases: TGTGCCAGTACCGATTACAGGGGGGCCAAAAACATTCAGTACTTC.

The chain carries TRBV9 and TRBJ2-1, with 9 bases identical to TRBD2. The J segment lost 7 bases and the V segment lost 7 bases, leaving 6 bases of the junction unmatched. CDR1 and CDR2 from the germline V gene are SGDLS and YYNGEE. The CDR3 extends over 13 amino acids. The CDR3 here is CASSTSGRNEQFF. CDR3 nucleotides: TGTGCCAGCTCCACTAGCGGGCGTAATGAGCAGTTCTTC.

The chain's CDR3 is CASIMFEGASYGYTF. CDR3 bases: TGTGCCAGCATAATGTTTGAGGGCGCGAGCTATGGCTACACCTTC. The chain recombines TRBV6-5 with TRBJ1-2; D unclear. Looked up from germline, CDR1 is MNHEY and CDR2 is SVGAGI. V lost 7 bases to trimming and J lost 4 bases, with 19 bases between them. The CDR3 consists of 15 residues.

The CDR3 here is CASSQDQGGELFF. The CDR3 DNA reads TGCGCCAGCAGCCAAGATCAGGGCGGGGAGCTGTTTTTT. V is TRBV4-1 and J is TRBJ2-2; TRBD1 might be the D (5 bases). There are 13 residues in the CDR3. V lost 0 bases to trimming and J lost 7 bases, with 6 bases between them. The germline gives CDR1 MGHRA, CDR2 YSYEKL.

In this sample, this clone turned up a few times. The chain recombines TRBV15 with TRBJ2-7; unclear D gene. Germline values: CDR1 LNHNV, CDR2 YYDKDF (reference sequence). The CDR3 loop spans 13 amino acids. The V end was cut by 5 bases, the J end by 0 bases, with 8 bases between. DNA of the CDR3: TGTGCCACCAGCTTAACAGTCTCCTACGAGCAGTACTTC. Its translation is CATSLTVSYEQYF.

The CDR3 here is CASSQGYSNQPQHF. CDR3 in DNA: TGCGCCAGCAGCCAAGGTTATAGCAATCAGCCCCAGCATTTT. V usage is TRBV4-1 and J usage is TRBJ1-5; D call uncertain. Per the germline V gene, CDR1 is MGHRA and CDR2 is YSYEKL. Trimming removed 1 base at V and 0 bases at J, with 4 bases between. This CDR3 is built from 14 residues.

This clone was observed a single time. The rearrangement joins TRBV7-8 to TRBJ1-5, with a possible D match to TRBD1 (5 bases). Germline-derived CDR1 and CDR2 are SGHVS and FQNEAQ. V was clipped by 1 base and J by 5 bases, with 12 bases between them. The CDR3 extends over 15 amino acids. The CDR3 DNA sequence: TGTGCCAGCAGCTTAGGGGTAGGGGATTATCAGCCCCAGCATTTT. Translation: CASSLGVGDYQPQHF.